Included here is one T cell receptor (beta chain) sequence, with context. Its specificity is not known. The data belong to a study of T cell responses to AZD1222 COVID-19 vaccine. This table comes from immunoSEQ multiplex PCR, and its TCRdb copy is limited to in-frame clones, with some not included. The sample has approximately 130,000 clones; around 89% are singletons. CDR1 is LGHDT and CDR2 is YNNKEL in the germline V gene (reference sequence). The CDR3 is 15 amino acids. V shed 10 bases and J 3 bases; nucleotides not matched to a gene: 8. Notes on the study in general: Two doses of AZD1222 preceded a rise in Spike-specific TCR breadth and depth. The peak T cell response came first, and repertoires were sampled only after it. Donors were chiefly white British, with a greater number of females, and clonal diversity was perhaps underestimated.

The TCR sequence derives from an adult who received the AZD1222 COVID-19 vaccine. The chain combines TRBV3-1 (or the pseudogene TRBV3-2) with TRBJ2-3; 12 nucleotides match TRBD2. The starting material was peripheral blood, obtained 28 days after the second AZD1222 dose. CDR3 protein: CATPRLAGGTDTQYF. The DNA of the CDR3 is TGTGCCACCCCCAGGCTAGCGGGGGGGACAGATACGCAGTATTTT.